This T cell receptor beta chain was sequenced in a study of T cell responses to AZD1222 COVID-19 vaccine (dated by TCRdb to the early 2020s). About the study as a whole: Because spike-specific TCR depth and breadth did not differ between the two schedules, AZD1222 recipients who got a second dose at roughly 4 weeks were pooled with those who got a second dose at roughly 12 weeks. A total of roughly 240 trial participants underwent TCR sequencing, of whom about 210 received two doses of AZD1222 and some 26 received two doses of the MenACWY control vaccine. Trial participants were enrolled into age subgroups of 18-55, 56-69 and 70-plus years, which contained 148, 28 and 57 TCR-sequenced participants, respectively. What the authors observed across the whole study: In the small 56-69-year group, the increase in depth fell short of significance, most likely because of low power. After two AZD1222 doses, both the breadth and the depth of spike-specific TCRs were significantly higher than at day 0 and than in MenACWY recipients. Participants were mostly white British and included more females than males, and it was suggested by the authors that clonal diversity may have been underestimated. Because no samples from the day 14 peak response were available, repertoires could be characterized only after the peak T cell response. Conclusions about previously exposed vaccinees are limited because only a handful of AZD1222 recipients were SARS-CoV-2 seropositive at baseline. Epitopes outside the regions mutated in the B.1.351 and B.1.1.7 variants were reportedly recognized by nearly half of the unique spike-specific TCRs. The vaccine-associated CD4 TCRs covered the entire spike protein, and the dominant responses fell in regions 160-218 and 743-854.

The CDR3 regions of human TCRbeta chains were analyzed by immunosequencing. Per the authors' processing: TCRs in the repertoires were matched against a reference library of SARS-CoV-2-specific TCRs that had been generated with the MIRA antigen-specificity platform. Breadth was defined as the fraction of unique TCRs that were SARS-CoV-2-associated. Depth was defined as the fraction of total T cells that were SARS-CoV-2-associated. Each spike-specific TCR was assigned to its reactive spike region and to a CD4 or CD8 class using the MIRA data. Log10-transformed breadth and depth values were compared by one-way ANOVA with Sidak's multiple comparisons tests. TCRdb's version of the immuneACCESS table is confined to in-frame rearrangements and falls short of the full clone set. An unresolved V gene accounts for under half of the shortfall where checked; the remainder is of unknown origin. Clonal size and the V and J genes are those of that table, whereas D and trimming came from the DNA. The sample has roughly 190,000 clones on record, over 80% of them singletons. The top ten constitute 1% to 1.5% of the sample.

The CDR3, cysteine through phenylalanine, is 15 amino acids long. The only DNA kept is the CDR3, 45 bases in frame from the first base. Per the germline V gene (reference sequence), LGHDT is the CDR1 and YNNKEL is the CDR2. Trimming takes 0 bases off V and 2 bases off J; junction bases not matched to a gene: 3. The sample's time point label, in plain terms: baseline before first vaccination. Vaccinee samples were obtained from the UK trials COV001 and COV002, which included a single-blind randomized controlled phase 2/3 trial of AZD1222 (ChAdOx1 nCoV-19) in healthy adults. For TCRbeta chain sequencing, PBMC samples were collected from trial participants at day 0 and at day 28 after the second dose. Turning to this clone: Its recognized antigen is unknown. No qualities accompany the bases; no much larger clone lies one base away.

The clonotype comes from an adult in good health. Rearrangement joined TRBV3-1 (or the pseudogene TRBV3-2) to TRBJ1-2, and TRBD1 aligns with 7 junction nucleotides. Material: peripheral blood, obtained on day 0 of AZD1222 vaccination. In nucleotides, the sequence is TGTGCCAGCAGCCAAGATGACAGGGAGAACTATGGCTACACCTTC. Translated, it reads CASSQDDRENYGYTF.